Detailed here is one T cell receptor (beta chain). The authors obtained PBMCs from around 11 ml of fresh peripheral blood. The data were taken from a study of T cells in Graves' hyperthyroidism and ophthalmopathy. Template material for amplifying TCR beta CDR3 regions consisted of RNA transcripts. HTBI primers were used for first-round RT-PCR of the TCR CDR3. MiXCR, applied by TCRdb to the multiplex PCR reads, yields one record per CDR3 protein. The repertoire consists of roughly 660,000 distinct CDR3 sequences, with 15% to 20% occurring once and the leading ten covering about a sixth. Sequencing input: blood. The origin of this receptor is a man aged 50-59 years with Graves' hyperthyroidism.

The CDR3 region has the DNA TGTGCCGCCTCGTCAGCGCGCCAAGAGACCCAGTACTTC. It translates to CAASSARQETQYF. The V call is TRBV10-3, the J call TRBJ2-5; D unresolved. Germline V gives CDR1 ENHRY, CDR2 SYGVKD. CDR3 size: 13 residues. V lost 11 bases to trimming and J lost 1 base, with 14 bases between them.